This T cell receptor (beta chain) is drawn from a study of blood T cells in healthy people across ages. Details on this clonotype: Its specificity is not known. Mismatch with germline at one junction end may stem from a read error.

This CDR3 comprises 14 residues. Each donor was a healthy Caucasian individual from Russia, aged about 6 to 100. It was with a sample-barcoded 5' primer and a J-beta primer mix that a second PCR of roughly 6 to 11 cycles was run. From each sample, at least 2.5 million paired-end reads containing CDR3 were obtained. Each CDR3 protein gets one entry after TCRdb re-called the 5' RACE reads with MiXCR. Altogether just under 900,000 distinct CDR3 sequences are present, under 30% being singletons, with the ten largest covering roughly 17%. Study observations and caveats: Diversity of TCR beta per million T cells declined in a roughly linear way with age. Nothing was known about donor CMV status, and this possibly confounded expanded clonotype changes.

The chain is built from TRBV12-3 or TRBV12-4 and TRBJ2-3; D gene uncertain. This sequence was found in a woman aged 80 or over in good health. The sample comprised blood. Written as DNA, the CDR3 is TGTGCCAGCGGACGACAAGTACGCACAGATGCGCAGTATTTT. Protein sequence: CASGRQVRTDAQYF.